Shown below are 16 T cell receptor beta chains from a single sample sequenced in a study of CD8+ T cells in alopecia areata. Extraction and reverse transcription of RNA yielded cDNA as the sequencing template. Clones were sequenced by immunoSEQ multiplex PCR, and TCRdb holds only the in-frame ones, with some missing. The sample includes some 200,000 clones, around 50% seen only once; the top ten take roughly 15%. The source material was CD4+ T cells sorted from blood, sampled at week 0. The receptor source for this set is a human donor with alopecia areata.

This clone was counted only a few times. CDR3 DNA: TGTGCCAGCAGCGTGGGACTGGGGACGAACACTGAAGCTTTCTTT. Translated, it gives CASSVGLGTNTEAFF. The chain has TRBV9 and TRBJ1-1, with D perhaps TRBD1 (5 bases). CDR3 length: 15 residues. Trimming took 2 bases from V and 1 from J, leaving 12 bases between them. CDR1 and CDR2 from the germline V gene are SGDLS and YYNGEE.

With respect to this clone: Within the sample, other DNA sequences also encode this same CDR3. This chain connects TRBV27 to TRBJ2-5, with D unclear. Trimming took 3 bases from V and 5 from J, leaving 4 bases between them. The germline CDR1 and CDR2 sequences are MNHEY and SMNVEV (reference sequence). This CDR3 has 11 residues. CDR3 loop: CASSLGETQYF. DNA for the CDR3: TGTGCCAGCAGTTTGGGGGAGACCCAGTACTTC.

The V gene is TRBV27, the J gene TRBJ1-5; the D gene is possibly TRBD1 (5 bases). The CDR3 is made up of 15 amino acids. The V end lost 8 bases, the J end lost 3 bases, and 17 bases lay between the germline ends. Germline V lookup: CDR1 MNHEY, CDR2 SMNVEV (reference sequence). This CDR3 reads CASAPLLTVNQPQHF. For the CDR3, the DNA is TGTGCCAGCGCCCCACTGTTGACAGTCAATCAGCCCCAGCATTTT.

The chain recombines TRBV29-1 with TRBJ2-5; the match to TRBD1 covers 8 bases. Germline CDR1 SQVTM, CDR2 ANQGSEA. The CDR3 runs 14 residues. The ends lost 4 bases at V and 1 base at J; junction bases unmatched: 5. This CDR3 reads CSVGGQVVQETQYF. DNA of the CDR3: TGCAGCGTTGGGGGACAGGTTGTCCAAGAGACCCAGTACTTC.

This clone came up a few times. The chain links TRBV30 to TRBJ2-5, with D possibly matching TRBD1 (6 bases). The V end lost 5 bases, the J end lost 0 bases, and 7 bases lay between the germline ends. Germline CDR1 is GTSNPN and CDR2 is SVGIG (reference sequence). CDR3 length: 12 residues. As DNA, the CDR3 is TGTGCCTGGGGACAGAACCAAGAGACCCAGTACTTC. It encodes CAWGQNQETQYF.

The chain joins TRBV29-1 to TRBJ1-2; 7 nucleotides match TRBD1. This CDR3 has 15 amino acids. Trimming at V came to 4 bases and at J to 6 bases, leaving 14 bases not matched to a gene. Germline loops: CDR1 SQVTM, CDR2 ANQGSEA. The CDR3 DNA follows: TGCAGCGTTGGAGAGACACAGGGGCGGGTTGATGGCTACACCTTC. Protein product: CSVGETQGRVDGYTF.

The CDR3 here is CASSANSPLHF. The CDR3, as DNA: TGTGCCAGCAGCGCTAATTCACCCCTCCACTTT. This chain joins TRBV11-2 and TRBJ1-6; no clear D gene. The CDR3 is 11 residues long. V lost 5 bases, J lost 6 bases, and 2 bases lay in between. CDR1 SGHAT and CDR2 FQNNGV come from the germline V gene.

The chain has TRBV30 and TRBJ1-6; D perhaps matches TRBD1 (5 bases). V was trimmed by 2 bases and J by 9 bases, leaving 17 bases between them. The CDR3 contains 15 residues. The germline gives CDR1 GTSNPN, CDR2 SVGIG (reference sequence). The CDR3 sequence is CAWSSSGGWGSPLHF. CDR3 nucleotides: TGTGCCTGGAGTTCTTCGGGGGGATGGGGTTCACCCCTCCACTTT.

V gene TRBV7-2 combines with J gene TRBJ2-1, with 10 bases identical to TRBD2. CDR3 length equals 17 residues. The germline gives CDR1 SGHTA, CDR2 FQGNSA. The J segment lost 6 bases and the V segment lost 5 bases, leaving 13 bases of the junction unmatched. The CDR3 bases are TGTGCCAGCAGCCCCTCTACGACGGGACTAGCGAGCAATGAGCAGTTCTTC. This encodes CASSPSTTGLASNEQFF.

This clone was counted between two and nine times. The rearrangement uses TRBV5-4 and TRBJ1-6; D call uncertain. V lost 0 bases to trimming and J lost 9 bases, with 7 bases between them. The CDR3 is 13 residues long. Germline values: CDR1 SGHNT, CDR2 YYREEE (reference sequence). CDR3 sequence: CASSLGARSPLHF. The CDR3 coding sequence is TGTGCCAGCAGCTTGGGGGCCCGTTCACCCCTCCACTTT.

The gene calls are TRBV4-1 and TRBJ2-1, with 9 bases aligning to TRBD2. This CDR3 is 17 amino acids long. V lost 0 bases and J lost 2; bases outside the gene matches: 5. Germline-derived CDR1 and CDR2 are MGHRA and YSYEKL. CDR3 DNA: TGCGCCAGCAGCCAAGATAGGGCTAGCGGGGCCTACAATGAGCAGTTCTTC. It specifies CASSQDRASGAYNEQFF.

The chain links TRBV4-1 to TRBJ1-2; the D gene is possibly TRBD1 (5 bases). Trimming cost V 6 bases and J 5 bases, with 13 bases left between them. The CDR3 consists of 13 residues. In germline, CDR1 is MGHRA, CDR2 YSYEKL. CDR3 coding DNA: TGCGCCAGCAGTGTCCAGGGAAAATATGGCTACACCTTC. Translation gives CASSVQGKYGYTF.

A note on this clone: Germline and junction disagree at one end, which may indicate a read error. CDR3 residues: CASSSGTGQETQYF. The CDR3 DNA reads as TGTGCTAGCAGCTCCGGGACAGGACAAGAGACCCAGTACTTC. The chain recombines TRBV7-7 with TRBJ2-5; TRBD1 matches at 8 bases. The CDR3 has 14 residues. The germline CDR1 and CDR2 sequences are SSHAT and FNYEAQ (reference sequence).

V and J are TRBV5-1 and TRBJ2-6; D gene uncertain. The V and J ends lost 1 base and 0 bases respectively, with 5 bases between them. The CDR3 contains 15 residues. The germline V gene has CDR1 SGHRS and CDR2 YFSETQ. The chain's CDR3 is CASSLYNSGANVLTF. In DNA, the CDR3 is TGCGCCAGCAGCTTGTACAACTCTGGGGCCAACGTCCTGACTTTC.

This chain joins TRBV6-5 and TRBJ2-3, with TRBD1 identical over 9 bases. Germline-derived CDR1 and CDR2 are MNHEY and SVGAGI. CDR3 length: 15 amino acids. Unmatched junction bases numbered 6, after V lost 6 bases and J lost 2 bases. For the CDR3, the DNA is TGTGCCAGCAGACGACAGGGGGTTAACACAGATACGCAGTATTTT. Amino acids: CASRRQGVNTDTQYF.

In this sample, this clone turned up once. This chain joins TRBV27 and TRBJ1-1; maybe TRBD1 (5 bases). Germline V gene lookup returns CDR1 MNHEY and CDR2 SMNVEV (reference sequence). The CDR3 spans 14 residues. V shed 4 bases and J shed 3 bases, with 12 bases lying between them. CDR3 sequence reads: CASSWGRRDTEAFF. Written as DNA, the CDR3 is TGTGCCAGCAGTTGGGGACGGAGGGACACTGAAGCTTTCTTT.